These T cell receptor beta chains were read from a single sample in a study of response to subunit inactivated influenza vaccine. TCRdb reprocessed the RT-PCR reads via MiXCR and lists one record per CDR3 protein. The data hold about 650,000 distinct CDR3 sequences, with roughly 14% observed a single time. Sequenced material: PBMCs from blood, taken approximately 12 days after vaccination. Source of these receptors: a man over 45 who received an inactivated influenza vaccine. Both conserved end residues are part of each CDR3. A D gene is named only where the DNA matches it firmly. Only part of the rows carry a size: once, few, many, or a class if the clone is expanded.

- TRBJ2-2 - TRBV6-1 CASGSLGAVTGELFF TGTGCCAGCGGGTCTTTAGGGGCGGTCACCGGGGAGCTGTTTTTT
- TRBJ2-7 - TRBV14 CASSQGKWVYEQYF TGTGCCAGCAGCCAAGGGAAGTGGGTTTACGAGCAGTACTTC
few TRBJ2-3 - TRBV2 CATRGAPSTDTQYF TGTGCCACCCGAGGGGCTCCCAGCACAGATACGCAGTATTTT
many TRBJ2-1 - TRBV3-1 CASSQGVTGPRIF TGTGCCAGCAGCCAAGGGGTAACTGGTCCACGGATCTTC
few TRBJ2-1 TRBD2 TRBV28 CASRLRTSGGLREQFF TGTGCCAGCAGACTAAGGACTAGCGGTGGGCTAAGGGAGCAGTTCTTC
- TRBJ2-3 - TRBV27 CASSEGYTQYF TGTGCCAGCAGTGAGGGATATACGCAGTATTTT
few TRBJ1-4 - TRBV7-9 CAGSLGGGAEEKLFF TGTGCCGGCAGCTTAGGCGGAGGCGCGGAGGAAAAACTGTTTTTT
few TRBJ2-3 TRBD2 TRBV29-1 CSVDGGPWTSGRTDTQYF TGCAGCGTTGACGGGGGCCCCTGGACTAGCGGACGCACAGATACGCAGTATTTT
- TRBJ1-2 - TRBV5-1 CASSYETTGDGYTF TGCGCCAGCAGTTATGAAACGACGGGTGATGGCTACACCTTC
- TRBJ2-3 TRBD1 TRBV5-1 CASSPGQGDGPQYF TGCGCCAGCAGCCCGGGGCAGGGGGACGGTCCGCAGTATTTT
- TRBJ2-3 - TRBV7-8 CASSSYPGLPSTDTQYF TGTGCCAGCAGCTCGTACCCCGGCCTCCCTAGCACAGATACGCAGTATTTT
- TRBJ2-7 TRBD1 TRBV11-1 CASSSTEAGRTGAAYEQYF TGTGCCAGCAGCTCCACTGAGGCTGGTAGGACAGGGGCGGCCTACGAGCAGTACTTC
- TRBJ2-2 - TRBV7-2 CASSLEWIPHTGELFF TGTGCCAGCAGCTTAGAATGGATTCCCCACACCGGGGAGCTGTTTTTT
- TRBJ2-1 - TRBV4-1 CASSQGMIGSSSYNEQFF TGCGCCAGCAGCCAAGGAATGATCGGGTCGAGCTCCTACAATGAGCAGTTCTTC
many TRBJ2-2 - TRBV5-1 CASSLGRGNTGELFF TGCGCCAGCAGCTTGGGGAGAGGGAACACCGGGGAGCTGTTTTTT
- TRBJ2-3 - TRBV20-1 CSARSAHLPTHTQYF TGCAGTGCTAGGTCCGCCCACTTGCCCACCCATACGCAGTATTTT
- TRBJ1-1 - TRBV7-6 CASSLVVPDTEAFF TGTGCCAGCAGCTTAGTGGTCCCGGACACTGAAGCTTTCTTT
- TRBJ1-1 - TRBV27 CTSSSDSGTEAFF TGCACCAGCAGTTCAGACTCAGGGACTGAAGCTTTCTTT
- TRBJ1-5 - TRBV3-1 CASSQSGLSNQPQHF TGTGCCAGCAGCCAGTCGGGTCTTAGCAATCAGCCCCAGCATTTT
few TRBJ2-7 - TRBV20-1 CRPGLQGTYEQYF TGCAGACCCGGCTTACAGGGCACCTACGAGCAGTACTTC
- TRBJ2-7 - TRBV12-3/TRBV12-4 CTSSLDREVLNEQYF TGTACCAGCAGTTTAGATAGGGAGGTCCTCAACGAGCAGTACTTC